Each of the 8 T cell receptor beta chains below was sequenced from the same sample in a study of CD8+ T cells in alopecia areata. Extracted from the samples, RNA was reverse transcribed into cDNA to serve as the sequencing template. Clones were sequenced by immunoSEQ multiplex PCR, and TCRdb holds only the in-frame ones, with some missing. Of 98,000 or so clones in the sample, around 55% were seen once. Sequencing used CD8+ T cells sorted from blood. These receptors were collected from a human donor in good health.

The chain combines TRBV7-9 with TRBJ2-5; D possibly matches TRBD1 or TRBD2 (6 bases each). From germline, CDR1 is SEHNR and CDR2 FQNEAQ (reference sequence). This CDR3 comprises 14 residues. V lost 5 bases and J 5 bases, leaving 15 bases between the germline ends. The CDR3 bases are TGTGCCAGCAGCGCTGAAGGGGGGCGGGAGACCCAGTACTTC. This codes for CASSAEGGRETQYF.

The chain recombines TRBV19 with TRBJ2-7; D gene unclear. V lost 3 bases and J lost 6, with 6 bases in between. The CDR3 loop spans 11 amino acids. Germline CDR1 is LNHDA and CDR2 is SQIVND (reference sequence). CDR3 protein: CASSIGSEQYF. The CDR3, as DNA: TGTGCCAGTAGTATCGGATCCGAGCAGTACTTC.

The V call is TRBV9, the J call TRBJ2-7; maybe TRBD2 (6 bases). Germline V gene lookup returns CDR1 SGDLS and CDR2 YYNGEE. The CDR3 extends over 13 amino acids. V lost 4 bases, J lost 6 bases, and 14 bases lay in between. The CDR3 spells CASSLTRSGEQYF. CDR3 bases: TGTGCCAGCAGCCTGACTAGAAGTGGCGAGCAGTACTTC.

This clone has just one count. This chain connects TRBV7-9 to TRBJ2-3; D uncertain. CDR1 and CDR2 (germline): SEHNR, FQNEAQ (reference sequence). V lost 3 bases, J lost 4 bases, and 11 bases lay in between. CDR3 size: 14 residues. Here the CDR3 reads CASSFDSYPDTQYF. Here the CDR3 DNA reads TGTGCCAGCAGCTTCGATTCGTACCCAGATACGCAGTATTTT.

Here the CDR3 reads CASSQGPRNEKLFF. The CDR3 coding sequence is TGCGCCAGCAGCCAAGGGCCACGGAATGAAAAACTGTTTTTT. The gene calls are TRBV4-1 and TRBJ1-4; D unresolved. This CDR3 comprises 14 residues. Germline values: CDR1 MGHRA, CDR2 YSYEKL. V lost 1 base to trimming and J lost 5 bases, with 8 bases between them.

The chain uses TRBV13 and TRBJ2-1, with D unresolved. Trimming left V 1 base short and J 0 bases short, with 4 bases between. CDR1 PRHDT and CDR2 FYEKMQ come from the germline V gene (reference sequence). This CDR3 is 14 amino acids long. The CDR3 is CASSLESSYNEQFF. The CDR3 DNA reads as TGTGCCAGCAGCTTAGAGAGCTCCTACAATGAGCAGTTCTTC.

The chain couples TRBV5-1 to TRBJ1-3; weak D call: TRBD1 (5 bases). The CDR3 covers 16 residues. Germline assignment: CDR1 SGHRS and CDR2 YFSETQ. V was shortened by 0 bases and J by 3 bases, with 13 bases between the two germline ends. CDR3: CASSLGGVNGGNTIYF. DNA of the CDR3: TGCGCCAGCAGCTTGGGAGGGGTGAACGGTGGAAACACCATATATTTT.

The chain links TRBV5-6 to TRBJ1-2; 7 bases map to TRBD1. This CDR3 is 12 amino acids long. Germline-derived CDR1 and CDR2 are SGHDT and YYEEEE. V lost 8 bases and J lost 4; bases outside the gene matches: 5. CDR3 in DNA: TGTGCCAGTTGGGACAGTTCCTATGGCTACACCTTC. Translation: CASWDSSYGYTF. The variable domain in full, with the rest retrieved from reference TRBV5-6 and TRBJ1-2, is DAGVTQSPTHLIKTRGQQVTLRCSPKSGHDTVSWYQQALGQGPQFIFQYYEEEERQRGNFPDRFSGHQFPNYSSELNVNALLLGDSALYLCASWDSSYGYTFGSGTRLTVV.